Presented here are 15 T cell receptor beta chains from one specimen sequenced in a study of identical twins. Each CDR3 protein is one row after TCRdb ran MiXCR on the 5' RACE reads. Of around 530,000 distinct CDR3 sequences in the sample, roughly 15% were seen once. These same data were also listed under a study on yellow fever vaccine responses in identical twins.

Sequencing used CD4+ T cells sorted from blood. These receptors all come from a woman aged 18-29 years in good health.

The chain couples TRBV15 to TRBJ2-1; 8 bases match TRBD1. J was trimmed by 0 bases and V by 1 base; bases with no gene match: 5. The germline gives CDR1 LNHNV, CDR2 YYDKDF (reference sequence). The CDR3 totals 17 residues. In DNA form, the CDR3 reads TGTGCCACCAGCAGAGCTCAGGGGGCGAGCTCCTACAATGAGCAGTTCTTC. Protein: CATSRAQGASSYNEQFF.

This clonotype showed up many times. The chain recombines TRBV4-1 with TRBJ2-2, with D unresolved. The CDR3 contains 14 residues. Germline assignment: CDR1 MGHRA and CDR2 YSYEKL. V was pared by 2 bases and J by 1 base, with 5 bases between. This CDR3 reads CASSQPGNTGELFF. The CDR3 nucleotides are TGCGCCAGCAGCCAACCAGGGAACACCGGGGAGCTGTTTTTT.

The genes are TRBV29-1 and TRBJ2-1; 14 bases are a match to TRBD2. The CDR3 has 17 residues. V lost 4 bases, J lost 7 bases, and 12 bases stayed unmatched. The germline gives CDR1 SQVTM, CDR2 ANQGSEA. The DNA for the CDR3 is TGCAGCGTTGGGAAGGGTCACGGGACTAGCGGGAGTAATGAGCAGTTCTTC. This translates into CSVGKGHGTSGSNEQFF.

This clonotype was detected ten times or more. The J gene is TRBJ1-5, the V gene TRBV7-8; 9 bases align to TRBD1. This CDR3 comprises 15 residues. CDR1 SGHVS and CDR2 FQNEAQ come from the germline V gene. V shed 4 bases and J 3 bases; nucleotides not matched to a gene: 4. The CDR3, as DNA: TGTGCCAGCAGCTCCAACAGGGGGCCCAATCAGCCCCAGCATTTT. Translating it yields CASSSNRGPNQPQHF.

The chain links TRBV5-1 to TRBJ2-2; TRBD1 matches at 7 bases. With V trimmed by 5 bases and J by 0 bases, 7 bases remained unmatched. The CDR3 sequence is 16 residues long. Germline V CDR1 and CDR2: SGHRS, YFSETQ. Here the CDR3 DNA reads TGCGCCAGCAGGACAGGGTGGGCCCCGAACACCGGGGAGCTGTTTTTT. Amino acid sequence: CASRTGWAPNTGELFF.

The chain couples TRBV4-2 to TRBJ2-5; tentative D call: TRBD2 (5 bases). Germline CDR1 reads LGHNA; CDR2 reads YNFKEQ. V was trimmed by 0 bases and J by 2 bases, leaving 10 bases between them. The CDR3 length is 15 residues. CDR3: CASSQDRGPQETQYF. Here the CDR3 DNA reads TGTGCCAGCAGCCAAGATCGCGGGCCGCAAGAGACCCAGTACTTC.

The chain links TRBV29-1 to TRBJ2-3; TRBD2 aligns across 12 bases. Germline V gene sequence: CDR1 SQVTM, CDR2 ANQGSEA. This CDR3 has 15 amino acids. V trimming: 4 bases; J trimming: 4 bases; junction bases outside the gene matches: 6. CDR3 region: CSVVRLAGVSDTQYF. CDR3 nucleotides: TGCAGCGTTGTTAGACTAGCGGGAGTTTCAGATACGCAGTATTTT.

The chain recombines TRBV20-1 with TRBJ2-4; D is unclear. Germline V lookup: CDR1 DFQATT, CDR2 SNEGSKA (reference sequence). This CDR3 spans 13 amino acids. The V gene lost 7 bases and the J gene lost 2 bases, with 12 bases spanning the gap. In DNA form, the CDR3 reads TGCAGTGTACTACATCCAACCAAAAACATTCAGTACTTC. This translates into CSVLHPTKNIQYF.

This clonotype was picked up one time. This chain uses TRBV5-4 with TRBJ2-3, with TRBD2 matching 7 bases. The CDR3 runs 15 residues. The ends lost 1 base at V and 0 bases at J; junction bases unmatched: 2. CDR1 is SGHNT and CDR2 is YYREEE in the germline V gene (reference sequence). DNA for the CDR3: TGTGCCAGCAGCTTGATGCGGGAGAGCACAGATACGCAGTATTTT. Amino acid sequence: CASSLMRESTDTQYF.

The chain has TRBV9 and TRBJ1-1; 7 bases agree with TRBD1. Unmatched junction bases numbered 7, after V lost 7 bases and J lost 1 base. CDR3 length: 14 amino acids. In germline, CDR1 is SGDLS, CDR2 YYNGEE. The CDR3: CASQRQGGNTEAFF. The CDR3 coding sequence is TGTGCCAGCCAACGACAGGGCGGGAACACTGAAGCTTTCTTT. The variable domain in full, with the rest retrieved from reference TRBV9 and TRBJ1-1, is DSGVTQTPKHLITATGQRVTLRCSPRSGDLSVYWYQQSLDQGLQFLIQYYNGEERAKGNILERFSAQQFPDLHSELNLSSLELGDSALYFCASQRQGGNTEAFFGQGTRLTVV.

This clonotype has only a few counts. This chain joins TRBV3-1 and TRBJ2-5; D is unresolved. V shed 1 base and J shed 5 bases, with 5 bases lying between them. The CDR3 loop spans 12 amino acids. Germline CDR1 LGHDT, CDR2 YNNKEL (reference sequence). The CDR3 sequence is CASSQVIETQYF. CDR3 DNA sequence: TGTGCCAGCAGCCAAGTGATTGAGACCCAGTACTTC.

The V gene is TRBV12-3 or TRBV12-4, the J gene TRBJ1-1; weak D call: TRBD1 (6 bases). The CDR3 extends over 16 amino acids. The V end was cut by 3 bases, the J end by 0 bases, with 14 bases between. CDR3 DNA: TGTGCCAGCAGTTTGCAGGGGCCCGACCTGAACACTGAAGCTTTCTTT. Translating gives CASSLQGPDLNTEAFF.

The chain uses TRBV28 and TRBJ2-1, with unresolved D. CDR3 length equals 14 residues. Deletions cut 7 bases from V and 5 bases from J, with 15 bases between. Per germline, CDR1 MDHEN and CDR2 SYDVKM. CDR3 coding DNA: TGTGCCAGCAAAACAACGGTCCTAAACAATGAGCAGTTCTTC. As protein: CASKTTVLNNEQFF.

This clonotype was recorded a few times. The rearrangement links TRBV6-2 or TRBV6-3 to TRBJ2-1, with 14 bases that match TRBD2. Per germline, CDR1 MNHEY and CDR2 SVGEGT. The CDR3 totals 15 residues. J gave up 8 bases and V 8 bases, and 8 bases lay outside the gene matches. CDR3 region: CASLERLAGGYEQFF. DNA for the CDR3: TGTGCCAGCCTGGAACGACTAGCGGGGGGGTATGAGCAGTTCTTC.

The chain recombines TRBV25-1 with TRBJ2-7; either TRBD1 or TRBD2 may supply D (5 bases each). Trimming left V 5 bases short and J 7 bases short, with 18 bases between. Per germline, CDR1 MGHDK and CDR2 SYGVNS. CDR3 size: 14 residues. In DNA form, the CDR3 reads TGTGCCAGCAGTCCCCTCGGGGCCGCCGGGGAGCAGTACGTC. Its protein product is CASSPLGAAGEQYV.